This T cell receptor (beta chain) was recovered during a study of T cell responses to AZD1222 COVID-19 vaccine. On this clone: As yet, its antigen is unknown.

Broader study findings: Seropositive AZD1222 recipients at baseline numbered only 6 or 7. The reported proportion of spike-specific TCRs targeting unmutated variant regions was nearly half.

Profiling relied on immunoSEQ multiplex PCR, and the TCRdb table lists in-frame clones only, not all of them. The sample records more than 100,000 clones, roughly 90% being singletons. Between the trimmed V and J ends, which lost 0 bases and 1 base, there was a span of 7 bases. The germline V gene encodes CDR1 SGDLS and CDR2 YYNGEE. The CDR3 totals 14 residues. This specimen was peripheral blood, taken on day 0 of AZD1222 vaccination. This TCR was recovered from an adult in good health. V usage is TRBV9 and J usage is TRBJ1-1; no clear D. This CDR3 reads CASSVGPENTEAFF. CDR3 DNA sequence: TGTGCCAGCAGCGTAGGTCCAGAGAACACTGAAGCTTTCTTT.